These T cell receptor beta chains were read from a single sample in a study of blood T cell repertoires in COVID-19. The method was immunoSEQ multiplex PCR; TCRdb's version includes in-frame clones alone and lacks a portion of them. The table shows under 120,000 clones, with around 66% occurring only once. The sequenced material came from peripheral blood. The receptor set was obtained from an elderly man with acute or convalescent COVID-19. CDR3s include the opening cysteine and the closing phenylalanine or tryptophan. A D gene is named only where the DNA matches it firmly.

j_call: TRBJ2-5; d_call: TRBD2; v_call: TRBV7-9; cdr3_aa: CASTGGTETQYF
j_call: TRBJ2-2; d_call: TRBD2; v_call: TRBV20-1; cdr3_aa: CSASPGGNTGELFF
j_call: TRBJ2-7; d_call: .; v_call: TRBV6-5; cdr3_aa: CASMGRPSYEQYF
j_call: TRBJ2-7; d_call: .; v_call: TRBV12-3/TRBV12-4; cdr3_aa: CASSQQGYEQYF
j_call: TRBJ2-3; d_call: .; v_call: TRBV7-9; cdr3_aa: CASSSPAVRTDTQYF
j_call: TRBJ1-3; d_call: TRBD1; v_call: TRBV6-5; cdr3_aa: CASSSGQGSGNTIYF
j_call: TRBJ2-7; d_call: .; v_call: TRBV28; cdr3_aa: CASSAPFEALAYEQYF
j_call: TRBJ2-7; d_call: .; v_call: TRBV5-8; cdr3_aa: CARFSGPRTDNYEQYF
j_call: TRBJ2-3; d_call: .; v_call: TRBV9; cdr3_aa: CASSAQDYRTDTQYF
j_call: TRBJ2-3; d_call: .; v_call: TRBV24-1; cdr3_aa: CATSDQGLTDTQYF
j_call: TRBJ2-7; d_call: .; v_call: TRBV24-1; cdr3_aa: CATSQGYEQYF
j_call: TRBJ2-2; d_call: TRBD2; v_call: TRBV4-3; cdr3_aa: CASSQVEASGRAITGELFF
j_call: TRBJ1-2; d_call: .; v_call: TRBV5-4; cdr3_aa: CASSSPRGGSYGYTF
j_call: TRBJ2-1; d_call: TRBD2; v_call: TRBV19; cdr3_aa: CASSKREAGNEQFF
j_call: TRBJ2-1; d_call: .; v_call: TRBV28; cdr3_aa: CASTTHPGQGFEGEQFF
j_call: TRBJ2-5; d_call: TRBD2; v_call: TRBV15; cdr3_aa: CATSQTSGLAGVETQYF
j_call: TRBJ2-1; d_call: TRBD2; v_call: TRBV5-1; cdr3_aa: CASSLGASGGNGQFF
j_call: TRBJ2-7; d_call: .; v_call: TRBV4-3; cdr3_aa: CASSPLPGPAYEQYF
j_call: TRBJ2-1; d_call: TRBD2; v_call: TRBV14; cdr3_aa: CASSQGSVLAGGEQFF
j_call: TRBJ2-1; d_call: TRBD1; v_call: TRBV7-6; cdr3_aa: CASSKGQSSYNEQFF
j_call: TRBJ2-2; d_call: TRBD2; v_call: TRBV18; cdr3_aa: CASSPGLASNTGELFF
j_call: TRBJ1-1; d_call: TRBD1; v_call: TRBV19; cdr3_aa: CASSIEGDRVSTEAFF
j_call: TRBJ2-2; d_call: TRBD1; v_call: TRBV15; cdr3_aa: CATSRRSGTGPGELFF
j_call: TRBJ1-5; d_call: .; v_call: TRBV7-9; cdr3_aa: CASSRGQGGYSNQPQHF
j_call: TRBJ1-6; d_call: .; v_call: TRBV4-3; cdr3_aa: CASSQVTGSSSPLHF
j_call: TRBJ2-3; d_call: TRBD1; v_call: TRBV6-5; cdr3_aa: CASSTQGAPDTQYF
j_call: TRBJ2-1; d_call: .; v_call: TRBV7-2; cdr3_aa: CASSSYYGSYNEQFF
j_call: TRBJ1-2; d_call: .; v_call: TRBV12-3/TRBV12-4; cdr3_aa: CASSLGWRLGYTF
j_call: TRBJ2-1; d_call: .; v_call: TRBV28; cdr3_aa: CASSQGLSSYNEQFF
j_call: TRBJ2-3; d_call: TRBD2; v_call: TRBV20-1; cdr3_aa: CSASSSGRSSDTQYF
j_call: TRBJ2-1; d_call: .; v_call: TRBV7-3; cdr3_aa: CASSSRTPRDEQFF
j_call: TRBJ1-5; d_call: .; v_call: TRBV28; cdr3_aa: CASEVYSNQPQHF
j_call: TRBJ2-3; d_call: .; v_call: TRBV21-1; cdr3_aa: CASRKLRTPEKQAGTDTQYF
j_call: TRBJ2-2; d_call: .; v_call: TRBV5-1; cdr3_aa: CASEQGLAGELFF
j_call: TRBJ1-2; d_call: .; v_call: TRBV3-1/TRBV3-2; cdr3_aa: CASSPDPGLGYTF
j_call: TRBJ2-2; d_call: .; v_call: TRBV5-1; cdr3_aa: CASRIQDRGTGELFF
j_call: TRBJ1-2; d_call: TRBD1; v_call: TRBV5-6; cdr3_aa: CASSLDGTDYGYTF
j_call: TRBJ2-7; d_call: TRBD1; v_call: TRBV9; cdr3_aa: CASSVAGTGGYEQYF
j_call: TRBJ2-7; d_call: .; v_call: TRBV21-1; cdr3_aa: CASSKVFRGLAGSRLGYEQYF
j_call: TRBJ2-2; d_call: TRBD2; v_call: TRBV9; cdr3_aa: CASSVGPLAGAGELFF
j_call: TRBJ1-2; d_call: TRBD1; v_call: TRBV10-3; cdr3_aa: CAISDPTGGGYGYTF
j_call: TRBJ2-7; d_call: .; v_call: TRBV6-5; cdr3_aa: CASKTDRGTAYEQYF
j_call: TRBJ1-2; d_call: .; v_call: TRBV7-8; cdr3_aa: CASSLAGAYGYTF
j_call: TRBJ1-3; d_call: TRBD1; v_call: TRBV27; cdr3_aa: CASRAQGARGNTIYF
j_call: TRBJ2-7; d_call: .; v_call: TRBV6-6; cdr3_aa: CASSYYEDEQYF
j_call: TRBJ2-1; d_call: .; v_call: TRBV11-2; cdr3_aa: CASSLDYNNEQFF
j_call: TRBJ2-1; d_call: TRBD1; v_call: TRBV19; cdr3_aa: CASSPSHRDSSYNEQFF
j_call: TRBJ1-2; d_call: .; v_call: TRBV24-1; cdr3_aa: CATSDSADYYGYTF
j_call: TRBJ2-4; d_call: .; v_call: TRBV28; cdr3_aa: CASSLSGANIQYF
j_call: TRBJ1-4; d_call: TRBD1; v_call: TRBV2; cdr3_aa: CASSPTGTEKLFF
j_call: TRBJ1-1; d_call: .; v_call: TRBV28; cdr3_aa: CASSLRRTARNTEAFF
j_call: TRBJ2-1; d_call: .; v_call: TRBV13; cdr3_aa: CASSSRDRFGNEQFF